The 29 T cell receptor beta chains presented below share a single source sample, sequenced in a study of T cell repertoires in cytomegalovirus infection. TCRdb processed the reads anew with MiXCR; each CDR3 protein has one entry. The top ten clones hold around 8% of a sample with about 680,000 distinct CDR3 sequences, about 24% of them seen once. The sequenced sample was CD8+ T cells from PBMCs. The receptors were sampled from a human donor in good health (CMV status not recorded). Some clones in this sample may be carry-over from other donors' samples.

The chain couples TRBV12-3 or TRBV12-4 to TRBJ1-4; D might be TRBD1 (5 bases). The CDR3 length is 14 residues. The V end lost 6 bases, the J end lost 8 bases, and 16 bases lay between the germline ends. As DNA, the CDR3 is TGTGCCAGCAGAGCAGAGGGGCTTTGGGAAAAACTGTTTTTT. Amino acid sequence: CASRAEGLWEKLFF.

This clonotype was counted only a few times. The genes are TRBV5-6 and TRBJ1-2; D is uncertain. V gave up 0 bases and J gave up 3 bases, with 9 bases separating them. CDR3 length: 14 amino acids. CDR1 is SGHDT, CDR2 YYEEEE, per germline. CDR3: CASSLGGAYYGYTF. CDR3 DNA: TGTGCCAGCAGCTTGGGAGGTGCTTACTATGGCTACACCTTC.

This clonotype appeared a few times. The chain recombines TRBV14 with TRBJ2-7, with 9 bases that match TRBD2. Germline V gene lookup returns CDR1 SGHDN and CDR2 FVKESK. The CDR3 has 17 amino acids. The V and J ends lost 4 bases and 0 bases, in that order; junction bases with no gene match: 10. CDR3 sequence: CASSLRNAGLASYEQYF. The CDR3 nucleotides are TGTGCCAGCAGCCTACGAAACGCGGGACTAGCCTCCTACGAGCAGTACTTC.

The chain couples TRBV13 to TRBJ2-7; possibly TRBD1 for D (7 bases). Germline lookup yields CDR1 PRHDT and CDR2 FYEKMQ (reference sequence). V shed 7 bases and J shed 0 bases, with 13 bases lying between them. This CDR3 spans 14 amino acids. CDR3: CASTPQGGSYEQYF. CDR3 bases: TGTGCCAGCACCCCTCAGGGGGGCTCCTACGAGCAGTACTTC.

This clonotype has at least ten counts. This chain links TRBV6-5 with TRBJ2-1, with 13 positions matching TRBD2. This CDR3 has 17 residues. Trimming removed 8 bases from V and 7 bases from J; junction bases left unmatched: 14. Germline-derived CDR1 and CDR2 are MNHEY and SVGAGI. CDR3 loop: CASRSKVLAGGRNEQFF. CDR3 DNA sequence: TGTGCCAGCCGATCAAAAGTACTAGCGGGGGGGCGTAATGAGCAGTTCTTC.

The CDR3 DNA follows: TGCGCCAGCAGCCAACAAGACAGTTCTGGCAATCAGCCCCAGCATTTT. This codes for CASSQQDSSGNQPQHF. The V and J genes are TRBV4-1 and TRBJ1-5; D might be TRBD1 (5 bases). Trimming shortened V by 2 bases and J by 2 bases, and 13 bases separated the two germline ends. Germline V gives CDR1 MGHRA, CDR2 YSYEKL. The CDR3 is 16 amino acids.

The rearrangement uses TRBV14 and TRBJ2-7; 7 bases align to TRBD1. With 2 bases clipped from V and 2 bases from J, the junction kept 9 bases outside the gene matches. Germline lookup yields CDR1 SGHDN and CDR2 FVKESK. This CDR3 is 16 amino acids long. The CDR3 here is CASSQFYGQATYEQYF. The CDR3 DNA follows: TGTGCCAGCAGCCAATTTTACGGACAGGCTACCTACGAGCAGTACTTC.

The chain links TRBV27 to TRBJ2-7; 8 positions agree with TRBD1. With V trimmed by 5 bases and J by 4 bases, 4 bases remained unmatched. Germline-derived CDR1 and CDR2 are MNHEY and SMNVEV (reference sequence). CDR3 size: 13 residues. The CDR3 here is CASSPNRGYEQYF. The CDR3 DNA is TGTGCCAGCAGTCCCAACAGGGGGTACGAGCAGTACTTC.

This chain connects TRBV11-2 to TRBJ2-5; TRBD2 matches at 12 bases. Germline CDR1 SGHAT, CDR2 FQNNGV. Losses at the gene ends were 5 bases for V and 5 bases for J; bases not matched to a gene: 6. This CDR3 is built from 15 residues. The CDR3 sequence: CASSPGTSGLETQYF. In DNA, the CDR3 is TGTGCCAGCAGCCCCGGGACTAGCGGGTTGGAGACCCAGTACTTC.

In its sample, this clonotype was seen many times. This chain links TRBV7-8 with TRBJ2-2, with D perhaps TRBD2 (8 bases). Deletions cut 3 bases from V and 2 bases from J, with 16 bases between. Per germline, CDR1 SGHVS and CDR2 FQNEAQ. This CDR3 has 17 amino acids. The DNA for the CDR3 is TGTGCCAGCAGCTTGGCGGGGGGACAGCCTAACACCGGGGAGCTGTTTTTT. The encoded protein is CASSLAGGQPNTGELFF.

Regarding this clonotype: A read error is possible here, since a much larger clone lies one base away. The chain joins TRBV7-2 to TRBJ2-3; D perhaps matches TRBD2 (7 bases). Germline loops: CDR1 SGHTA, CDR2 FQGNSA. The CDR3 spans 15 residues. CDR3 DNA sequence: TGTGTCAGCAGCTTAGTCGGGGGGCAGGCAGATACGCAGTATTTT. This sequence encodes CVSSLVGGQADTQYF.

As concerns this clonotype: Without the conserved terminal phenylalanine or tryptophan, this CDR3 likely stems from a read error. The gene calls are TRBV7-2 and TRBJ2-1; 11 positions match TRBD2. The germline V gene has CDR1 SGHTA and CDR2 FQGNSA. The CDR3 loop spans 16 amino acids. V trimming: 3 bases; J trimming: 3 bases; junction bases outside the gene matches: 4. CDR3: CASSLLAGGHYNEQFS. DNA for the CDR3: TGTGCCAGCAGCTTGCTAGCGGGGGGCCACTACAATGAGCAGTTCTCC.

This clonotype was observed a few times. CDR3 sequence (DNA): TGTGCCAGCAGTTTAACTAGCGGGGGGGCTTTCGAGCAGTACGTC. Translated, it gives CASSLTSGGAFEQYV. V is TRBV28 and J is TRBJ2-7; 13 bases are shared with TRBD2. The junction had 4 bases not matched to a gene; V was cut back by 2 bases and J by 6 bases. The CDR3 spans 15 residues. Germline V gene sequence: CDR1 MDHEN, CDR2 SYDVKM.

This chain connects TRBV13 to TRBJ2-6, with unresolved D. Germline V CDR1 and CDR2: PRHDT, FYEKMQ (reference sequence). The CDR3 extends over 15 amino acids. V was shortened by 5 bases and J by 1 base, with 9 bases between the two germline ends. The CDR3 loop reads CASSHSTSGANVLTF. CDR3 DNA sequence: TGTGCCAGCAGCCACTCAACTTCTGGGGCCAACGTCCTGACTTTC.

The chain links TRBV10-1 to TRBJ1-1, with 7 bases aligning to TRBD1. CDR1 is WNHNN, CDR2 SYGVQD, per germline (reference sequence). The junction had 14 bases not matched to a gene; V was cut back by 3 bases and J by 1 base. This CDR3 spans 18 amino acids. DNA for the CDR3: TGCGCCAGCAGTGATTCCACCCTGACAGGGTGGGGGAACACTGAAGCTTTCTTT. Translating it yields CASSDSTLTGWGNTEAFF.

The chain employs TRBV6-2 or TRBV6-3 and TRBJ2-5, with unresolved D. Trimming removed 2 bases from V and 1 base from J, with 8 bases in between. This CDR3 comprises 14 residues. Per germline, CDR1 MNHEY and CDR2 SVGEGT. CDR3 coding DNA: TGTGCCAGCAGTTACACCGGGCCCCAAGAGACCCAGTACTTC. It codes for CASSYTGPQETQYF.

Ten or more counts support this clonotype. The CDR3: CASSYPTVDRGYEQYF. The CDR3 region has the DNA TGTGCCAGCAGTTACCCGACCGTGGACAGAGGTTACGAGCAGTACTTC. This chain joins TRBV6-2 or TRBV6-3 and TRBJ2-7; a weak D match, TRBD1 (6 bases). This CDR3 spans 16 amino acids. Germline V gene lookup returns CDR1 MNHEY and CDR2 SVGEGT. Trimming shortened V by 2 bases and J by 4 bases, and 18 bases separated the two germline ends.

As to this clonotype: A much larger clone differs from this one at a single base, so this may be a read error. The genes are TRBV7-6 and TRBJ1-4; D perhaps matches TRBD1 (6 bases). Germline loops: CDR1 SGHVS, CDR2 FNYEAQ. The CDR3 extends over 16 amino acids. The CDR3 loop is CASSSVSGEGNENLFF. CDR3 nucleotides: TGTGCCAGCAGCTCCGTATCAGGGGAGGGGAATGAAAATCTGTTTTTT.

This clonotype has more than one count but fewer than ten. The J gene is TRBJ1-4, the V gene TRBV7-2; the D gene is possibly TRBD1 (6 bases). Germline-derived CDR1 and CDR2 are SGHTA and FQGNSA. The CDR3 has 16 amino acids. Trimming took off 6 bases at V and 5 bases at J, with 19 bases between the two ends. The CDR3 bases are TGTGCCAGCAGTCCTTTGGATGGGGGGCTGAATGAAAAACTGTTTTTT. Its protein is CASSPLDGGLNEKLFF.

The rearrangement joins TRBV5-5 to TRBJ1-3, with D maybe TRBD1 (5 bases). The CDR3 is 16 residues long. V lost 0 bases and J 3 bases, leaving 13 bases between the germline ends. CDR1 SGHKS and CDR2 YYEKEE come from the germline V gene (reference sequence). DNA of the CDR3: TGTGCCAGCAGCTTGGATTTACAGGTCTATGGAAACACCATATATTTT. This gives the protein CASSLDLQVYGNTIYF.

V gene TRBV7-6 combines with J gene TRBJ2-5; tentatively, D is TRBD1 (6 bases). Trimming shortened V by 5 bases and J by 5 bases, and 21 bases separated the two germline ends. The CDR3 runs 16 residues. Germline CDR1 reads SGHVS; CDR2 reads FNYEAQ. The CDR3 loop is CASSGPGDRGVETQYF. The CDR3 nucleotides read TGTGCCAGCAGCGGGCCAGGGGACCGGGGCGTGGAGACCCAGTACTTC. Variable domain in full (rest from reference TRBV7-6 and TRBJ2-5): GAGVSQSPRYKVTKRGQDVALRCDPISGHVSLYWYRQALGQGPEFLTYFNYEAQQDKSGLPNDRFSAERPEGSISTLTIQRTEQRDSAMYRCASSGPGDRGVETQYFGPGTRLLVL.

The CDR3: CAITGGRNEQYF. In DNA form, the CDR3 reads TGTGCCATCACCGGAGGGAGAAACGAGCAGTACTTC. The J gene is TRBJ2-7, the V gene TRBV10-3, with D possibly TRBD2 on 6 matching bases. V lost 7 bases and J 5 bases, leaving 12 bases between the germline ends. The CDR3 runs to 12 residues. Germline lookup yields CDR1 ENHRY and CDR2 SYGVKD.

The V gene is TRBV28, the J gene TRBJ2-7; no reliable D call. The germline CDR1 and CDR2 sequences are MDHEN and SYDVKM. The CDR3 length is 11 residues. V lost 3 bases and J 6 bases, leaving 6 bases between the germline ends. As DNA, the CDR3 is TGTGCCAGCAGTTTGGACGCCGAGCAGTACGTC. As protein: CASSLDAEQYV.

V is TRBV6-5 and J is TRBJ2-7; 8 bases align to TRBD1. The CDR3 totals 17 residues. After removal of 0 bases from V and 0 bases from J, the junction contained 7 bases not matched to a gene. Germline CDR1 reads MNHEY; CDR2 reads SVGAGI. The DNA for the CDR3 is TGTGCCAGCAGTTACTCTACCCGACAGGGGAGCTCCTACGAGCAGTACTTC. The encoded protein is CASSYSTRQGSSYEQYF.

The chain recombines TRBV4-2 with TRBJ1-1; 11 nucleotides align to TRBD1. CDR1 LGHNA and CDR2 YNFKEQ come from the germline V gene. The CDR3 spans 16 residues. Unmatched junction bases numbered 6, after V lost 3 bases and J lost 3 bases. The CDR3 here is CASSQDRGRTYTEAFF. The DNA for the CDR3 is TGTGCCAGCAGCCAGGACAGGGGGCGAACGTACACTGAAGCTTTCTTT.

This clonotype has a handful of counts. The genes are TRBV15 and TRBJ2-7; 9 nucleotides line up with TRBD1. This CDR3 comprises 16 residues. Unmatched junction bases numbered 8, after V lost 5 bases and J lost 0 bases. The germline CDR1 and CDR2 sequences are LNHNV and YYDKDF (reference sequence). CDR3 in amino acids: CATSDPGQGSSYEQYV. In DNA form, the CDR3 reads TGTGCCACCAGCGATCCGGGACAGGGTTCCTCCTACGAGCAGTACGTC.

Comments on this clonotype: It may be a read error: a sequence one base away is much more abundant. The chain joins TRBV12-5 to TRBJ2-2; either TRBD1 or TRBD2 may fit D (5 bases each). The CDR3 length is 15 residues. Germline lookup yields CDR1 LGHNT and CDR2 FRNRAP. The CDR3 DNA reads as TGTGCTAGTGGTTTGGTACCGAGGGGCACCGGGGAGCTGTTGTTT. It encodes CASGLVPRGTGELLF.

This clonotype was found a few times. J is TRBJ2-5 and V is TRBV5-4; 7 nucleotides line up with TRBD1. V gave up 0 bases and J gave up 5 bases; unmatched junction bases: 10. Germline V CDR1 and CDR2: SGHNT, YYREEE (reference sequence). The CDR3 is made up of 16 amino acids. The CDR3: CASSLARDSVGETQYF. The CDR3 nucleotides read TGTGCCAGCAGCTTGGCCCGGGACAGTGTAGGGGAGACCCAGTACTTC.

The chain combines TRBV19 with TRBJ1-1, with 8 bases aligning to TRBD1. The V gene's germline CDR1 is LNHDA and CDR2 SQIVND (reference sequence). The CDR3 length is 15 residues. The V and J ends lost 7 bases and 1 base, in that order; junction bases with no gene match: 8. The CDR3: CASKEDRASNTEAFF. DNA of the CDR3: TGTGCCAGTAAGGAGGACAGGGCATCGAACACTGAAGCTTTCTTT.